This is a list of T cell receptor beta chains from one sample in a study of identifying expanded T cells in peripheral blood. Data came from immunoSEQ multiplex PCR; TCRdb stores just in-frame clones and leaves some out. The table records over 45,000 clones, around 86% of them present only once. Sequenced input: blood. The receptors shown here come from a person aged 18 to 75 in good health. Both conserved end residues are part of each CDR3. Fields, in order: J gene, CDR3 length, V gene, D gene, clone size, CDR3 protein, CDR3 DNA. The D gene is left open where the match is weak. Size is omitted from some rows. Given values are once, few, many or a class for expanded clones.

j_call: TRBJ2-3
cdr3_length: 15
v_call: TRBV2
d_call: TRBD1
clone_size: NA
cdr3_aa: CASSAGQGGTDTQYF
cdr3_nt: TGTGCCAGCAGTGCGGGACAGGGAGGCACAGATACGCAGTATTTT

j_call: TRBJ1-1
cdr3_length: 15
v_call: TRBV25-1
d_call: TRBD1
clone_size: NA
cdr3_aa: CASSAYRGMNTEAFF
cdr3_nt: TGTGCCAGCAGTGCTTACAGGGGCATGAACACTGAAGCTTTCTTT

j_call: TRBJ2-7
cdr3_length: 13
v_call: TRBV6-1
d_call: NA
clone_size: NA
cdr3_aa: CASTKQGGYEQYF
cdr3_nt: TGTGCCAGCACGAAACAGGGTGGGTACGAGCAGTACTTC

j_call: TRBJ2-7
cdr3_length: 15
v_call: TRBV11-2
d_call: TRBD2
clone_size: once
cdr3_aa: CASSLGAGATYEQYF
cdr3_nt: TGTGCCAGCAGCTTGGGAGCGGGAGCCACCTACGAGCAGTACTTC

j_call: TRBJ2-6
cdr3_length: 15
v_call: TRBV19
d_call: NA
clone_size: NA
cdr3_aa: CASSIGVSGANVLTF
cdr3_nt: TGTGCCAGTAGTATAGGGGTATCTGGGGCCAACGTCCTGACTTTC

j_call: TRBJ2-7
cdr3_length: 16
v_call: TRBV5-4
d_call: TRBD2
clone_size: few
cdr3_aa: CASSLDSGVGSYEQYF
cdr3_nt: TGTGCCAGCAGCTTGGATAGCGGGGTGGGCTCCTACGAGCAGTACTTC

j_call: TRBJ2-1
cdr3_length: 15
v_call: TRBV2
d_call: TRBD2
clone_size: NA
cdr3_aa: CASRETSGSNNEQFF
cdr3_nt: TGTGCCAGCAGGGAGACTAGCGGGAGTAACAATGAGCAGTTCTTC

j_call: TRBJ1-3
cdr3_length: 20
v_call: TRBV18
d_call: TRBD1
clone_size: NA
cdr3_aa: CASSSQVAGTGLPGGNTIYF
cdr3_nt: TGTGCCAGCTCATCACAAGTGGCCGGGACAGGCCTCCCGGGCGGAAACACCATATATTTT

j_call: TRBJ2-7
cdr3_length: 15
v_call: TRBV9
d_call: TRBD2
clone_size: NA
cdr3_aa: CASSVGPSGSGEQYF
cdr3_nt: TGTGCCAGCAGCGTAGGTCCCAGCGGGAGTGGAGAGCAGTACTTC

j_call: TRBJ2-5
cdr3_length: 11
v_call: TRBV29-1
d_call: NA
clone_size: NA
cdr3_aa: CSGRTAGAQYF
cdr3_nt: TGCAGCGGTAGGACTGCAGGGGCCCAGTACTTC

j_call: TRBJ1-5
cdr3_length: 16
v_call: TRBV5-6
d_call: TRBD1
clone_size: NA
cdr3_aa: CASSPGGVPPFLPQHF
cdr3_nt: TGTGCCAGCAGCCCAGGGGGCGTTCCACCCTTCCTGCCCCAGCATTTT

j_call: TRBJ1-5
cdr3_length: 13
v_call: TRBV27
d_call: NA
clone_size: NA
cdr3_aa: CASSSRSNQPQHF
cdr3_nt: TGTGCCAGCAGTTCAAGAAGCAATCAGCCCCAGCATTTT

j_call: TRBJ2-7
cdr3_length: 14
v_call: TRBV29-1
d_call: TRBD1
clone_size: NA
cdr3_aa: CSVRPGQGGHEQYF
cdr3_nt: TGCAGCGTTCGGCCCGGACAGGGGGGCCACGAGCAGTACTTC

j_call: TRBJ1-2
cdr3_length: 21
v_call: TRBV1
d_call: NA
clone_size: NA
cdr3_aa: CTSSQNPIDRGLKGANYGYTF
cdr3_nt: TGCACCAGCAGCCAAAATCCCATTGACAGGGGGCTAAAAGGAGCTAACTATGGCTACACCTTC

j_call: TRBJ2-1
cdr3_length: 13
v_call: TRBV5-1
d_call: NA
clone_size: NA
cdr3_aa: CASSSDIYNEQFF
cdr3_nt: TGCGCCAGCAGCTCAGACATCTACAATGAGCAGTTCTTC

j_call: TRBJ2-3
cdr3_length: 15
v_call: TRBV19
d_call: TRBD2
clone_size: few
cdr3_aa: CASSIGLAGSDTQYF
cdr3_nt: TGTGCCAGTAGTATAGGGCTAGCGGGGTCAGATACGCAGTATTTT

j_call: TRBJ1-4
cdr3_length: 14
v_call: TRBV6-5
d_call: NA
clone_size: NA
cdr3_aa: CASSYRGGDEKLFF
cdr3_nt: TGTGCCAGCAGTTACCGGGGGGGCGATGAAAAACTGTTTTTT

j_call: TRBJ2-3
cdr3_length: 15
v_call: TRBV10-2
d_call: NA
clone_size: once
cdr3_aa: CASSDASQGTDTQYF
cdr3_nt: TGCGCCAGCAGTGACGCGTCGCAGGGCACAGATACGCAGTATTTT

j_call: TRBJ2-1
cdr3_length: 14
v_call: TRBV30
d_call: NA
clone_size: NA
cdr3_aa: CAWGAGAIGNEQFF
cdr3_nt: TGTGCCTGGGGGGCCGGGGCCATTGGAAATGAGCAGTTCTTC

j_call: TRBJ1-5
cdr3_length: 15
v_call: TRBV6-5
d_call: TRBD1
clone_size: NA
cdr3_aa: CASSYSLTGGQPQHF
cdr3_nt: TGTGCCAGCAGTTACTCTCTGACAGGGGGGCAGCCCCAGCATTTT

j_call: TRBJ1-4
cdr3_length: 15
v_call: TRBV2
d_call: NA
clone_size: few
cdr3_aa: CASSEPTATNEKLFF
cdr3_nt: TGTGCCAGCAGTGAACCGACAGCAACTAATGAAAAACTGTTTTTT

j_call: TRBJ1-4
cdr3_length: 15
v_call: TRBV6-5
d_call: NA
clone_size: NA
cdr3_aa: CASSVTATGGEKLFF
cdr3_nt: TGTGCCAGCAGTGTAACAGCCACCGGCGGTGAAAAACTGTTTTTT

j_call: TRBJ2-3
cdr3_length: 15
v_call: TRBV10-2
d_call: TRBD2
clone_size: few
cdr3_aa: CASSLGGAETDTQYF
cdr3_nt: TGCGCCAGCAGTCTCGGGGGGGCTGAAACAGATACGCAGTATTTT

j_call: TRBJ2-5
cdr3_length: 15
v_call: TRBV28
d_call: TRBD2
clone_size: NA
cdr3_aa: CASSYSSGGQETQYF
cdr3_nt: TGTGCCAGCAGTTACTCGAGCGGGGGCCAAGAGACCCAGTACTTC

j_call: TRBJ2-2
cdr3_length: 13
v_call: TRBV9
d_call: NA
clone_size: NA
cdr3_aa: CASSPGNTGELFF
cdr3_nt: TGTGCCAGCAGCCCGGGTAACACCGGGGAGCTGTTTTTT

j_call: TRBJ1-2
cdr3_length: 13
v_call: TRBV6-4
d_call: NA
clone_size: NA
cdr3_aa: CASREGASGGYTF
cdr3_nt: TGTGCCAGCAGAGAAGGGGCCTCGGGGGGCTACACCTTC

j_call: TRBJ1-1
cdr3_length: 14
v_call: TRBV2
d_call: NA
clone_size: NA
cdr3_aa: CASRREYGNTEAFF
cdr3_nt: TGTGCCAGCAGAAGGGAGTATGGGAACACTGAAGCTTTCTTT

j_call: TRBJ1-2
cdr3_length: 15
v_call: TRBV5-1
d_call: NA
clone_size: NA
cdr3_aa: CASSPGGSGNYGYTF
cdr3_nt: TGCGCCAGCAGCCCGGGGGGATCTGGTAACTATGGCTACACCTTC

j_call: TRBJ2-5
cdr3_length: 14
v_call: TRBV7-8
d_call: NA
clone_size: NA
cdr3_aa: CASSLGLRGETQYF
cdr3_nt: TGTGCCAGCAGCTTAGGACTCCGAGGGGAGACCCAGTACTTC

j_call: TRBJ1-1
cdr3_length: 14
v_call: TRBV5-6
d_call: NA
clone_size: NA
cdr3_aa: CASSFQRVRTEAFF
cdr3_nt: TGTGCCAGCAGCTTTCAACGGGTGCGGACTGAAGCTTTCTTT

j_call: TRBJ2-5
cdr3_length: 15
v_call: TRBV5-1
d_call: NA
clone_size: NA
cdr3_aa: CASSSPGGGGETQYF
cdr3_nt: TGCGCCAGCAGCTCTCCTGGGGGAGGAGGAGAGACCCAGTACTTC

j_call: TRBJ2-2
cdr3_length: 16
v_call: TRBV5-1
d_call: NA
clone_size: once
cdr3_aa: CASSLPVPSNTGELFF
cdr3_nt: TGCGCCAGCAGCTTGCCTGTCCCCTCCAACACCGGGGAGCTGTTTTTT

j_call: TRBJ1-1
cdr3_length: 13
v_call: TRBV19
d_call: NA
clone_size: few
cdr3_aa: CASSVGRRTEAFF
cdr3_nt: TGTGCCAGTAGTGTCGGACGGCGCACTGAAGCTTTCTTT

j_call: TRBJ1-1
cdr3_length: 15
v_call: TRBV5-8
d_call: TRBD1
clone_size: NA
cdr3_aa: CASSLDTGGVTEAFF
cdr3_nt: TGTGCCAGCAGCTTGGACACAGGGGGTGTGACTGAAGCTTTCTTT

j_call: TRBJ2-1
cdr3_length: 15
v_call: TRBV10-2
d_call: TRBD2
clone_size: NA
cdr3_aa: CASSEYTSGYNEQFF
cdr3_nt: TGCGCCAGCAGTGAGTATACTAGCGGTTACAATGAGCAGTTCTTC

j_call: TRBJ2-7
cdr3_length: 15
v_call: TRBV9
d_call: NA
clone_size: few
cdr3_aa: CASSVNGDPPGEQYF
cdr3_nt: TGTGCCAGCAGCGTCAACGGAGACCCTCCCGGAGAGCAGTACTTC

j_call: TRBJ1-1
cdr3_length: 14
v_call: TRBV7-9
d_call: NA
clone_size: NA
cdr3_aa: CASSLESGLTEAFF
cdr3_nt: TGTGCCAGCAGCTTAGAGTCGGGACTCACTGAAGCTTTCTTT

j_call: TRBJ2-3
cdr3_length: 15
v_call: TRBV19
d_call: NA
clone_size: once
cdr3_aa: CASSKSAGRTDTQYF
cdr3_nt: TGTGCCAGTAGTAAATCCGCGGGGAGGACAGATACGCAGTATTTT

j_call: TRBJ2-3
cdr3_length: 15
v_call: TRBV25-1
d_call: TRBD2
clone_size: NA
cdr3_aa: CASSLLAGGADTQYF
cdr3_nt: TGTGCCAGCAGCCTACTAGCGGGGGGGGCAGATACGCAGTATTTT

j_call: TRBJ1-5
cdr3_length: 17
v_call: TRBV25-1
d_call: NA
clone_size: NA
cdr3_aa: CASRYGGVRGRNQPQHF
cdr3_nt: TGTGCCAGCAGATATGGGGGGGTCAGGGGACGCAATCAGCCCCAGCATTTT

j_call: TRBJ2-5
cdr3_length: 19
v_call: TRBV9
d_call: TRBD1
clone_size: NA
cdr3_aa: CASSPGTGDAARLGETQYF
cdr3_nt: TGTGCCAGCAGCCCCGGGACAGGGGACGCCGCTAGGTTGGGGGAGACCCAGTACTTC

j_call: TRBJ1-2
cdr3_length: 16
v_call: TRBV18
d_call: NA
clone_size: NA
cdr3_aa: CASSPPSGRSVHGYTF
cdr3_nt: TGTGCCAGCTCACCTCCATCGGGCAGGTCGGTGCATGGCTACACCTTC

j_call: TRBJ1-1
cdr3_length: 14
v_call: TRBV9
d_call: NA
clone_size: NA
cdr3_aa: CASSVAGGNTEAFF
cdr3_nt: TGTGCCAGCAGCGTAGCCGGGGGGAACACTGAAGCTTTCTTT

j_call: TRBJ2-6
cdr3_length: 15
v_call: TRBV4-3
d_call: NA
clone_size: NA
cdr3_aa: CASSPHGTGANVLTF
cdr3_nt: TGCGCCAGCAGCCCTCACGGAACTGGGGCCAACGTCCTGACTTTC

j_call: TRBJ2-1
cdr3_length: 14
v_call: TRBV29-1
d_call: NA
clone_size: NA
cdr3_aa: CSAHPTRNYNEQFF
cdr3_nt: TGCAGCGCCCATCCTACTAGGAACTACAATGAGCAGTTCTTC

j_call: TRBJ1-2
cdr3_length: 14
v_call: TRBV5-4
d_call: TRBD1
clone_size: NA
cdr3_aa: CASSADRGLTGYTF
cdr3_nt: TGTGCCAGCAGCGCGGACAGGGGGCTTACTGGCTACACCTTC

j_call: TRBJ2-3
cdr3_length: 17
v_call: TRBV7-6
d_call: TRBD2
clone_size: NA
cdr3_aa: CASSLPLAGASTDTQYF
cdr3_nt: TGTGCCAGCAGCTTACCCTTAGCGGGGGCCAGCACAGATACGCAGTATTTT

j_call: TRBJ2-3
cdr3_length: 13
v_call: TRBV18
d_call: NA
clone_size: NA
cdr3_aa: CASSPPIGDTQYF
cdr3_nt: TGTGCCAGCTCACCACCGATAGGAGATACGCAGTATTTT

j_call: TRBJ1-1
cdr3_length: 13
v_call: TRBV18
d_call: NA
clone_size: once
cdr3_aa: CASSPQGSTEAFF
cdr3_nt: TGTGCCAGCTCACCTCAGGGATCCACTGAAGCTTTCTTT

j_call: TRBJ2-5
cdr3_length: 15
v_call: TRBV5-1
d_call: NA
clone_size: once
cdr3_aa: CASSAGPGSQETQYF
cdr3_nt: TGCGCCAGCAGCGCTGGACCCGGGTCCCAAGAGACCCAGTACTTC